These 32 T cell receptor beta chains originate from one sample sequenced in a study of shared clonotypes between healthy human individuals. The table came from immunoSEQ multiplex PCR; TCRdb's copy has only in-frame clones and leaves some out. The repertoire holds over a million clones, roughly 96% seen once, with approximately 1% in the top ten. Sequenced input: naive CD4+ T cells sorted from blood. Documented subset: CD45RA+ positively selected. The receptors were sampled from a man aged 25-45 years in good health.

This clone was counted once. The chain uses TRBV30 and TRBJ2-1; 8 bases align to TRBD2. J was trimmed by 5 bases and V by 0 bases; bases with no gene match: 6. Germline CDR1 reads GTSNPN; CDR2 reads SVGIG (reference sequence). The CDR3 covers 15 residues. The CDR3 coding sequence is TGTGCCTGGAGTGTTGGGCTAGCGGGTCACAATGAGCAGTTCTTC. Amino acids: CAWSVGLAGHNEQFF.

The rearrangement uses TRBV9 and TRBJ2-3, with 8 bases identical to TRBD2. CDR1 is SGDLS and CDR2 is YYNGEE in the germline V gene. The ends lost 0 bases at V and 2 bases at J; junction bases unmatched: 2. CDR3 length equals 15 residues. Here the CDR3 DNA reads TGTGCCAGCAGCGTAGCGGGAGGGAACACAGATACGCAGTATTTT. It translates to CASSVAGGNTDTQYF.

The J gene is TRBJ2-3, the V gene TRBV30; 7 nucleotides match TRBD2. Germline V gives CDR1 GTSNPN, CDR2 SVGIG (reference sequence). V shed 2 bases, J shed 3 bases, and the junction held 8 bases outside the gene matches. This CDR3 is built from 15 residues. The CDR3 DNA sequence: TGTGCCTGGAGTAGAAGGGTTAGCGGGACAGATACGCAGTATTTT. Residues: CAWSRRVSGTDTQYF.

The V call is TRBV5-1, the J call TRBJ1-2; TRBD1 aligns across 7 bases. CDR3 length: 13 amino acids. Germline loops: CDR1 SGHRS, CDR2 YFSETQ. V was clipped by 0 bases and J by 5 bases; unmatched bases: 1. CDR3 loop: CASSLEQGYGYTF. The CDR3 nucleotides are TGCGCCAGCAGCTTGGAACAGGGGTATGGCTACACCTTC.

The chain combines TRBV6-5 with TRBJ2-6; no definite D call. Per germline, CDR1 MNHEY and CDR2 SVGAGI. Trimming removed 8 bases at V and 0 bases at J, with 5 bases between. The CDR3 sequence is 13 residues long. CDR3 region: CASRNSGANVLTF. CDR3 bases: TGTGCCAGCCGCAACTCTGGGGCCAACGTCCTGACTTTC.

The CDR3 DNA is TGTGCCAGCAGCTTAGATGGAGTAGGGGGCGAAGATACGCAGTATTTT. Protein: CASSLDGVGGEDTQYF. This rearrangement joins TRBV11-3 to TRBJ2-3; 7 bases match TRBD1. From germline, CDR1 is SGHNT and CDR2 YENEEA. With 0 bases clipped from V and 5 bases from J, the junction kept 8 bases outside the gene matches. The CDR3 runs 16 residues.

The chain links TRBV28 to TRBJ2-7; the D gene is possibly TRBD2 (5 bases). From germline, CDR1 is MDHEN and CDR2 SYDVKM. The CDR3 extends over 14 amino acids. The V and J ends lost 1 base and 2 bases respectively, with 9 bases between them. The CDR3 sequence: CASSLYVRAYEQYF. Here the CDR3 DNA reads TGTGCCAGCAGTTTATATGTGAGGGCCTACGAGCAGTACTTC. The entire variable domain, with the rest obtained from reference TRBV28 and TRBJ2-7, is as follows: DVKVTQSSRYLVKRTGEKVFLECVQDMDHENMFWYRQDPGLGLRLIYFSYDVKMKEKGDIPEGYSVSREKKERFSLILESASTNQTSMYLCASSLYVRAYEQYFGPGTRLTVT.

The CDR3 DNA is TGTGCCAGCAGCCAAGGGACAGGGGAAAATCAGCCCCAGCATTTT. Residues: CASSQGTGENQPQHF. The chain employs TRBV5-4 and TRBJ1-5; 10 bases line up with TRBD1. V lost 4 bases, J lost 4 bases, and 5 bases stayed unmatched. The length of the CDR3 is 15 residues. CDR1 SGHNT and CDR2 YYREEE come from the germline V gene (reference sequence).

V is TRBV2 and J is TRBJ2-7; D is unclear. Germline CDR1 SNHLY, CDR2 FYNNEI. The V and J ends lost 5 bases and 2 bases respectively, with 13 bases between them. This CDR3 has 14 residues. CDR3 sequence reads: CASSSHPTPYEQYF. CDR3 DNA sequence: TGTGCCAGCAGTTCCCACCCCACGCCCTACGAGCAGTACTTC.

The chain couples TRBV18 to TRBJ2-5; D is uncertain. Trimming left V 1 base short and J 2 bases short, with 14 bases between. The CDR3 covers 16 residues. The germline V gene has CDR1 KGHSH and CDR2 LQKENI. The DNA for the CDR3 is TGTGCCAGCTCACCACTTCCCCGGGCAGCTCAAGAGACCCAGTACTTC. Its protein is CASSPLPRAAQETQYF.

J is TRBJ2-7 and V is TRBV5-6; D is ambiguous. Germline V gene lookup returns CDR1 SGHDT and CDR2 YYEEEE. There are 11 residues in the CDR3. Trimming pared 6 bases from V and 7 bases from J, leaving 11 bases between. The CDR3, as DNA: TGTGCCAGCACTCTGGGCGTGGAGCAGTACTTC. Translation gives CASTLGVEQYF.

V and J are TRBV4-2 and TRBJ2-2; 9 positions agree with TRBD2. The CDR3 is 19 residues long. The trim removed 1 base at V and 0 bases at J, leaving 9 bases unmatched. In germline, CDR1 is LGHNA, CDR2 YNFKEQ. CDR3 DNA: TGTGCCAGCAGCCAAGGGGGGAGTAGCGGGAGTACGAACACCGGGGAGCTGTTTTTT. It specifies CASSQGGSSGSTNTGELFF.

The genes are TRBV10-3 and TRBJ2-5; D is uncertain. Germline lookup yields CDR1 ENHRY and CDR2 SYGVKD. This CDR3 has 13 residues. V gave up 5 bases and J gave up 5 bases, with 12 bases separating them. CDR3 protein: CAISSPAEETQYF. CDR3 nucleotide sequence: TGTGCCATCAGTTCCCCTGCGGAGGAGACCCAGTACTTC.

As to this clone: Because the CDR3's place on the DNA is in doubt, the DNA is left out and the CDR3 is given as listed by TCRdb. The chain combines TRBV28 with TRBJ1-2. Germline V gene lookup returns CDR1 MDHEN and CDR2 SYDVKM. The CDR3 totals 12 residues, both ends included. The CDR3 loop reads CASSSSNYGYTF.

The chain is built from TRBV27 and TRBJ2-4; 13 bases align to TRBD2. CDR1 and CDR2 from the germline V gene are MNHEY and SMNVEV (reference sequence). With 7 bases clipped from V and 0 bases from J, the junction kept 15 bases outside the gene matches. The CDR3 loop spans 20 amino acids. The CDR3 sequence: CASTPSPGLAGNLAKNIQYF. The CDR3 nucleotides read TGTGCCAGCACCCCGTCCCCGGGACTAGCGGGGAATCTAGCCAAAAACATTCAGTACTTC.

This rearrangement joins TRBV5-4 to TRBJ2-5; weak D call: TRBD1 (6 bases). This CDR3 has 15 residues. Trimming cost V 1 base and J 1 base, with 11 bases left between them. Germline CDR1 and CDR2: SGHNT and YYREEE (reference sequence). In DNA form, the CDR3 reads TGTGCCAGCAGCTTGATTGGCAGGGGCCAAGAGACCCAGTACTTC. Its translation: CASSLIGRGQETQYF.

V usage is TRBV6-5 and J usage is TRBJ1-1; tentative D call: TRBD1 (6 bases). This CDR3 is 14 amino acids long. V lost 6 bases and J lost 5, with 16 bases in between. CDR1 and CDR2 (germline): MNHEY, SVGAGI. This CDR3 is CASRPWTEQTEAFF. The DNA of the CDR3 is TGTGCCAGCAGGCCATGGACAGAGCAAACTGAAGCTTTCTTT.

This sequence joins TRBV19 and TRBJ2-7; possibly TRBD1 for D (6 bases). V was pared by 5 bases and J by 3 bases, with 14 bases between. CDR1 and CDR2 (germline): LNHDA, SQIVND (reference sequence). CDR3 length equals 14 residues. CDR3 in DNA: TGTGCCAGTAGTTATGGGGACATGAGCTACGAGCAGTACTTC. Translating it yields CASSYGDMSYEQYF.

The chain recombines TRBV29-1 with TRBJ2-2; 7 positions match TRBD1. Germline assignment: CDR1 SQVTM and CDR2 ANQGSEA. The CDR3 sequence is 15 residues long. V dropped 7 bases and J dropped 0; count of bases not matched to a gene: 8. The CDR3 protein is CSAGTGQPNTGELFF. CDR3 in DNA: TGCAGCGCGGGAACGGGACAGCCGAACACCGGGGAGCTGTTTTTT.

This clone showed up just once. This chain uses TRBV5-5 with TRBJ1-5; the D is unclear. The CDR3 has 15 amino acids. Trimming cost V 4 bases and J 8 bases, with 19 bases left between them. In germline, CDR1 is SGHKS, CDR2 YYEKEE (reference sequence). This chain's CDR3 is CASSPTGPGPEPQHF. The CDR3 nucleotides read TGTGCCAGCAGCCCTACCGGGCCAGGCCCCGAGCCCCAGCATTTT. The full variable domain, its missing parts supplied by reference TRBV5-5 and TRBJ1-5, is DAGVTQSPTHLIKTRGQQVTLRCSPISGHKSVSWYQQVLGQGPQFIFQYYEKEERGRGNFPDRFSARQFPNYSSELNVNALLLGDSALYLCASSPTGPGPEPQHFGDGTRLSIL.

The chain carries TRBV5-1 and TRBJ1-1, with D possibly matching TRBD1 (6 bases). The CDR3 length is 14 residues. The V gene's germline CDR1 is SGHRS and CDR2 YFSETQ. V was pared by 4 bases and J by 0 bases, with 10 bases between. This CDR3 reads CASSKQGMNTEAFF. The DNA for the CDR3 is TGCGCCAGCAGCAAACAGGGTATGAACACTGAAGCTTTCTTT.

On this clone: The same CDR3 also results from other DNA sequences found in this sample. The chain couples TRBV19 to TRBJ1-2; 9 bases agree with TRBD1. Germline V gives CDR1 LNHDA, CDR2 SQIVND (reference sequence). The CDR3 is made up of 14 amino acids. V gave up 5 bases and J gave up 1 base; unmatched junction bases: 2. The CDR3 loop is CASSPGQGNYGYTF. DNA for the CDR3: TGTGCCAGTAGTCCGGGACAGGGTAACTATGGCTACACCTTC.

J is TRBJ2-7 and V is TRBV6-5; 7 bases line up with TRBD1. J was trimmed by 4 bases and V by 10 bases; bases with no gene match: 10. The germline CDR1 and CDR2 sequences are MNHEY and SVGAGI. The CDR3 covers 13 residues. CDR3: CATAPGGGYEQYF. The CDR3 coding sequence is TGTGCCACCGCCCCAGGGGGTGGGTACGAGCAGTACTTC.

The rearrangement uses TRBV5-1 and TRBJ2-5; D uncertain. The CDR3 is 12 amino acids. V was shortened by 6 bases and J by 0 bases, with 6 bases between the two germline ends. Germline V gene data show CDR1 as SGHRS and CDR2 as YFSETQ. The CDR3, as DNA: TGCGCCAGCACCCTGTACCAAGAGACCCAGTACTTC. It codes for CASTLYQETQYF.

V usage is TRBV6-5 and J usage is TRBJ2-5; D perhaps matches TRBD1 (6 bases). The end of the DNA aligns better with TRBJ2-7, so the J call may be wrong. The CDR3 runs 13 residues. Germline lookup yields CDR1 MNHEY and CDR2 SVGAGI. In DNA, the CDR3 is TGTGCCAGCAGGGGACAACCCTCCTACGAGCAGTACTTC. This gives the protein CASRGQPSYEQYF.

The chain recombines TRBV6-5 with TRBJ2-3, with D tentatively TRBD1 (5 bases). V was cut by 2 bases and J by 8 bases, with 14 bases left in between. The CDR3 extends over 14 amino acids. The germline V gene has CDR1 MNHEY and CDR2 SVGAGI. The CDR3 nucleotides are TGTGCCAGCAGTTACGGGGCTCCTGGGGTTACGCAGTATTTT. Encoded protein: CASSYGAPGVTQYF.

Here the CDR3 DNA reads TGTGCCAGCAGCATGGGTGGAGGGGAGTCTCGCTACGAGCAGTACTTC. As protein: CASSMGGGESRYEQYF. The chain employs TRBV5-5 and TRBJ2-7, with D possibly matching TRBD2 (6 bases). This CDR3 comprises 16 residues. V lost 4 bases and J 3 bases, leaving 20 bases between the germline ends. The germline gives CDR1 SGHKS, CDR2 YYEKEE (reference sequence).

The rearrangement links TRBV2 to TRBJ2-7, with D possibly TRBD2 on 6 matching bases. Germline CDR1 SNHLY, CDR2 FYNNEI. The length of the CDR3 is 14 residues. V was trimmed by 3 bases and J by 0 bases, leaving 9 bases between them. This CDR3 reads CASSDAGFSYEQYF. Written as DNA, the CDR3 is TGTGCCAGCAGTGATGCGGGGTTCTCCTACGAGCAGTACTTC.

This sequence joins TRBV11-2 and TRBJ2-1; the D is unclear. Germline CDR1 and CDR2: SGHAT and FQNNGV. The CDR3 spans 11 residues. With 5 bases removed from V and 12 bases from J, the gap between germline ends came to 11 bases. The CDR3 region is CASSLLKGQFF. CDR3 DNA: TGTGCCAGCAGCCTCTTAAAAGGGCAGTTCTTC.

This rearrangement joins TRBV28 to TRBJ2-1; TRBD2 aligns across 12 bases. The CDR3 has 14 residues. V shed 8 bases, J shed 8 bases, and the junction held 7 bases outside the gene matches. The germline V gene encodes CDR1 MDHEN and CDR2 SYDVKM. The CDR3 loop is CASHPSGRAYEQFF. The CDR3 bases are TGTGCCAGCCACCCTAGCGGGAGGGCCTATGAGCAGTTCTTC. The whole variable domain, remainder taken from reference TRBV28 and TRBJ2-1, is DVKVTQSSRYLVKRTGEKVFLECVQDMDHENMFWYRQDPGLGLRLIYFSYDVKMKEKGDIPEGYSVSREKKERFSLILESASTNQTSMYLCASHPSGRAYEQFFGPGTRLTVL.

The chain couples TRBV11-3 to TRBJ2-2; 9 positions match TRBD2. CDR1 is SGHNT, CDR2 YENEEA, per germline. The CDR3 loop spans 16 amino acids. After removal of 1 base from V and 4 bases from J, the junction contained 4 bases not matched to a gene. The CDR3 protein is CASSLGAGGSTGELFF. The DNA of the CDR3 is TGTGCCAGCAGCTTAGGAGCGGGAGGCAGCACCGGGGAGCTGTTTTTT.

The V gene is TRBV7-9, the J gene TRBJ2-7, with D perhaps matching TRBD2 (6 bases). The V gene lost 5 bases and the J gene lost 5 bases, with 16 bases spanning the gap. Per the germline V gene, CDR1 is SEHNR and CDR2 is FQNEAQ (reference sequence). The CDR3 has 14 residues. The CDR3 region has the DNA TGTGCCAGCAGCGTGTCGGGGACTCTCGACGAGCAGTACTTC. Protein sequence: CASSVSGTLDEQYF. Complete variable domain (other parts from reference TRBV7-9 and TRBJ2-7): DTGVSQNPRHKITKRGQNVTFRCDPISEHNRLYWYRQTLGQGPEFLTYFQNEAQLEKSRLLSDRFSAERPKGSFSTLEIQRTEQGDSAMYLCASSVSGTLDEQYFGPGTRLTVT.